This entry concerns a single T cell receptor beta chain. The primer mix had 60 Vbeta and 13 Jbeta primers. TCRdb's copy holds only in-frame clones and misses some; the assay was immunoSEQ multiplex PCR. Among around 210,000 clones, around 80% were seen once, and the ten largest hold less than 0.6%. These data come from a study of cytomegalovirus exposure and HLA in healthy donors. After removal of 5 bases from V and 4 bases from J, the junction contained 8 bases not matched to a gene. There are 17 residues in the CDR3. CDR1 is LNHNV and CDR2 is YYDKDF in the germline V gene (reference sequence). Source material: PBMCs. The TCR comes from a boy younger than 18 in good health and CMV-seronegative. V gene TRBV15 combines with J gene TRBJ2-3, with 14 positions matching TRBD2. CDR3 sequence reads: CATSGGLAGGVSDTQYF. The CDR3, as DNA: TGTGCCACCAGCGGCGGACTAGCGGGAGGTGTATCAGATACGCAGTATTTT.